The clone carrying this T cell receptor beta chain showed up many times. Its antigen is not identified. The entry originates in a study of identical twins. General study findings and limits: Analyses based on zero insertions could be partly confounded by invariant MAIT and iNKT cells.

A single record per CDR3 protein comes from TCRdb applying MiXCR to the 5' RACE reads. The repertoire holds under 300,000 distinct CDR3 sequences, with about 13% as singletons. The germline V gene has CDR1 SGHRS and CDR2 YFSETQ. The V gene lost 1 base and the J gene lost 2 bases, with 8 bases spanning the gap. The CDR3 spans 14 residues. The same sample was also used in a study of yellow fever vaccine responses in identical twins.

The source of this sequence is a woman aged 18-29 years in good health. The chain joins TRBV5-1 to TRBJ2-3, with D uncertain. The material sequenced was memory (CD45RO+) T cells sorted from blood. The CDR3 DNA follows: TGCGCCAGCAGCTTGTCAGGACCCACAGATACGCAGTATTTT. It translates to CASSLSGPTDTQYF. Variable domain in full (rest from reference TRBV5-1 and TRBJ2-3): KAGVTQTPRYLIKTRGQQVTLSCSPISGHRSVSWYQQTPGQGLQFLFEYFSETQRNKGNFPGRFSGRQFSNSRSEMNVSTLELGDSALYLCASSLSGPTDTQYFGPGTRLTVL.